This T cell receptor (beta chain) was documented in a study of tumor-infiltrating lymphocytes in primary liver carcinoma. Study conclusions and caveats: Tumor tissue displayed a significantly greater top-250-clone fraction than blood (p = 0.039).

Per the germline V gene, CDR1 is LGHNA and CDR2 is YNFKEQ. CDR3 size: 16 residues. Starting from 500 ng of total RNA, TCR beta cDNA was produced with a primer in the constant region. Three-round nested multiplex PCR performed with slightly modified ARM-PCR produced the TCR beta libraries. The study ran its first two PCR rounds for approximately 11 cycles each, using TRBV1-TRBV30 forward primers and a C-beta reverse primer. TCRdb processed the multiplex PCR reads anew with MiXCR; each CDR3 protein has one entry. The table includes just over 300,000 distinct CDR3 sequences, 50% to 60% detected once. Turning to this clonotype: Its antigen is still unknown. One junction end does not reproduce the germline sequence, and a read error may be involved.

The source of the blood RNA was unsorted whole blood, and germline DNA was extracted as well. These patients lived with chronic HBV infection and had never been treated. It was before surgery that 3.5 to 4 milliliters of peripheral blood were collected. V is TRBV4-2 and J is TRBJ2-2; D perhaps matches TRBD2 (5 bases). The sequence derives from a woman in her twenties or thirties with primary liver carcinoma and hepatitis B virus infection. The material sequenced was peripheral blood. Here the CDR3 DNA reads TGTGCCAGCAGCCCCCGGGGATGGGGTGGCACCTGGGAGCTGTTTTTT. This gives the protein CASSPRGWGGTWELFF.